This is a list of T cell receptor beta chains from one sample in a study of graft-versus-host responses after intestinal transplantation. Using immunoSEQ multiplex PCR, the repertoire was profiled, and TCRdb retains in-frame clones only, with some absent. The profile covers roughly 69,000 clones, with roughly 92% appearing a single time and 6.7% taken by the ten largest. The material sequenced was bone marrow, taken roughly 780 days after intestinal transplantation. The receptors were gathered from a human patient who received an intestinal transplant, so some T cells may come from the graft donor. CDR3s include the opening cysteine and the closing phenylalanine or tryptophan. Each record gives: CDR3 protein, CDR3 DNA, V gene, clone size, D gene, J gene. A D gene is named only where the DNA matches it firmly. A clone size is listed for some rows: how often the clone was seen (once, few, many), or a class if it is expanded.

CASSLGQVSYNEQFF,TGTGCCAGCAGCTTAGGGCAGGTCTCCTACAATGAGCAGTTCTTC,TRBV7-9,-,-,TRBJ2-1
CASSLTIFEKLFF,TGTGCCAGCAGCTTAACAATTTTTGAAAAACTGTTTTTT,TRBV11-3,-,-,TRBJ1-4
CASSIGLALAKNIQYF,TGTGCCAGTAGTATAGGGCTAGCGCTAGCCAAAAACATTCAGTACTTC,TRBV19,-,-,TRBJ2-4
CASSLVFSSYEQYF,TGTGCCAGCAGCTTGGTATTCTCTAGCTACGAGCAGTACTTC,TRBV5-6,-,-,TRBJ2-7
CAISIGTGGLNTEAFF,TGTGCCATCAGTATTGGGACAGGGGGGCTGAACACTGAAGCTTTCTTT,TRBV10-3,-,TRBD1,TRBJ1-1
CASAPISQSNQPQHF,TGTGCCAGCGCGCCGATATCCCAAAGCAATCAGCCCCAGCATTTT,TRBV2,few,-,TRBJ1-5
CSATGLFF,TGCAGTGCCACCGGATTATTCTTC,TRBV20-1,-,-,TRBJ1-2
CASSLPTTRFEQYF,TGTGCCAGCAGTTTACCCACGACTAGATTCGAGCAGTACTTC,TRBV28,-,-,TRBJ2-7
CASSDEVPGGGYTF,TGTGCCAGCAGCGACGAGGTCCCGGGAGGTGGCTACACCTTC,TRBV7-9,-,-,TRBJ1-2
CASRLSDRKSRYF,TGTGCCAGCAGACTTTCGGACCGAAAGTCCCGGTACTTC,TRBV6-1,-,-,TRBJ2-4
CASSAEGAGWSKLFF,TGTGCCAGCAGCGCCGAAGGGGCAGGGTGGTCAAAACTGTTTTTT,TRBV5-6,-,-,TRBJ1-4
CASSLGEGNTEAFF,TGTGCCAGCAGTTTAGGTGAGGGGAACACTGAAGCTTTCTTT,TRBV27,-,-,TRBJ1-1
CASSQDAGGPADEQYF,TGTGCCAGCAGCCAAGACGCGGGAGGGCCGGCGGACGAGCAGTACTTC,TRBV4-2,-,TRBD2,TRBJ2-7
CSVESSSAGSPPDNEQFF,TGCAGCGTTGAATCTTCTAGCGCGGGGTCCCCTCCGGACAATGAGCAGTTCTTC,TRBV29-1,-,-,TRBJ2-1
CASNRDRSPRNTGELFF,TGTGCCAGCAACCGGGACAGGTCCCCGAGGAACACCGGGGAGCTGTTTTTT,TRBV19,once,TRBD1,TRBJ2-2
CASSQRTDYEQYF,TGTGCCAGCAGCCAGAGGACTGACTACGAGCAGTACTTC,TRBV14,-,-,TRBJ2-7
CASSLGGSEQYF,TGTGCCAGCAGCTTGGGTGGGTCCGAGCAGTACTTC,TRBV5-5,-,-,TRBJ2-7
CSSGGINEQYF,TGCAGCAGTGGCGGGATAAACGAGCAGTACTTC,TRBV29-1,-,-,TRBJ2-7
CASMRTSGSREQYF,TGTGCCAGCATGAGGACCAGTGGGTCGCGGGAGCAGTACTTC,TRBV25-1,-,-,TRBJ2-7
CASKEQGARNTEAFF,TGCGCCAGCAAGGAACAGGGGGCAAGGAACACTGAAGCTTTCTTT,TRBV5-1,-,TRBD1,TRBJ1-1
CASSSQGYGGYTF,TGTGCCAGCAGCTCACAGGGATATGGTGGCTACACCTTC,TRBV6-5,-,-,TRBJ1-2
CASTLEGEQYF,TGCGCCAGCACCCTAGAAGGCGAGCAGTACTTC,TRBV10-2,-,-,TRBJ2-7
CASSNTDAAYEQYF,TGTGCCAGCAGTAATACGGACGCGGCCTACGAGCAGTACTTC,TRBV6-5,-,-,TRBJ2-7
CASSIEGGHLMSQHF,TGTGCCAGTAGTATAGAAGGGGGACACCTAATGTCCCAGCATTTT,TRBV19,-,-,TRBJ1-5
CASSGGGAGEKLFF,TGTGCCAGCAGTGGGGGAGGGGCGGGCGAAAAACTGTTTTTT,TRBV6-5,-,-,TRBJ1-4
CASSLRGGDWAYNEQFF,TGTGCCAGCAGCTTAAGGGGGGGGGACTGGGCCTACAATGAGCAGTTCTTC,TRBV7-6,-,-,TRBJ2-1